This T cell receptor (beta chain) was observed in a study of siplizumab effects on memory and regulatory T cells. Trimming pared 6 bases from V and 1 base from J, leaving 12 bases between. Germline lookup yields CDR1 MNHNY and CDR2 SVGAGI (reference sequence). This CDR3 has 14 residues. TCRdb's table, derived via immunoSEQ multiplex PCR, lists solely in-frame clones and lacks some. The sample consists of some 110,000 clones, approximately 94% of them appearing once. The chain combines TRBV6-6 with TRBJ1-1; the D is unclear. This sequence was found in a human donor in good health. The sequencing input was CD4+ T cells sorted from blood. CDR3 loop: CASSTGPANTEAFF. CDR3 bases: TGTGCCAGCAGCACCGGCCCGGCGAACACTGAAGCTTTCTTT.